The rows below give T cell receptor beta chains drawn from one sample of a study of shared clonotypes between healthy human individuals. Clones were read by immunoSEQ multiplex PCR, and TCRdb kept only the in-frame ones, dropping some. The sample lists about a million clones; roughly 77% were seen once. The specimen was memory CD4+ T cells from PBMCs. These receptors originate from a man younger than 35 in good health. Some clones in this sample may be carry-over from other donors' samples. Each CDR3 is given with its conserved first and last residue. D genes are given only for firm matches. Size tells how often a clone was seen (once, few, many) or the class of an expanded clone, and some rows leave it out.

clone_size d_call j_call v_call cdr3_nt cdr3_aa
NA TRBD1 TRBJ1-1 TRBV5-4 TGTGCCAGCAGCCGGAATTATCAGGGGGACACTGAAGCTTTCTTT CASSRNYQGDTEAFF
NA TRBD2 TRBJ2-7 TRBV7-2 TGTGCCAGCAGCTTAGGCCCTAGCGGGAGTAGTTACGAGCAGTACTTC CASSLGPSGSSYEQYF
NA NA TRBJ2-7 TRBV7-9 TGTGCCAGCACCCTCAGGGGTAAGTACGAGCAGTACTTC CASTLRGKYEQYF
NA NA TRBJ1-1 TRBV6-5 TGTGCCAGCAGTTACTCCTCCCCCGGGGGAACTGAAGCTTTCTTT CASSYSSPGGTEAFF
NA NA TRBJ2-3 TRBV10-3 TGTGCCACCAAAAGGGGCGGGGCGTCAGATACGCAGTATTTT CATKRGGASDTQYF
NA TRBD1 TRBJ1-1 TRBV5-1 TGCGCCAGCAGCGTAAGGGGGCTGAACACTGAAGCTTTCTTT CASSVRGLNTEAFF
NA NA TRBJ2-7 TRBV5-6 TGTGCCAGCAGCCCTAATAGAGGACGGCAGACGATGTGGAGCGAGCAGTACTTC CASSPNRGRQTMWSEQYF
NA TRBD2 TRBJ2-2 TRBV30 TGTGCCTGGGTACCGGGACTAGTGCCCGGGGAGCTGTTTTTT CAWVPGLVPGELFF
NA TRBD1 TRBJ1-5 TRBV2 TGTGCCAGCAGTCGAGGACAGGTGAATCAGCCCCAGCATTTT CASSRGQVNQPQHF
NA NA TRBJ1-3 TRBV5-4 TGTGCCAGCAGCTTGCAGGGTGTAGAGACCATATATTTT CASSLQGVETIYF
NA NA TRBJ2-1 TRBV6-5 TGTGCCAGCATGGGCTCCTACAATGAGCAGTTCTTC CASMGSYNEQFF
NA TRBD2 TRBJ2-1 TRBV28 TGTGCCAGCATAGCGGGGGGAAGCAATGAGCAGTTCTTC CASIAGGSNEQFF
NA NA TRBJ2-1 TRBV20-1 TGCAGTGGTGAACTACACAATGAGCAGTTCTTC CSGELHNEQFF
NA TRBD2 TRBJ2-5 TRBV7-3 TGTGCCAGCAGCTCGGGACTAGCGGGAGTCAAGGAGACCCAGTACTTC CASSSGLAGVKETQYF
NA NA TRBJ1-2 TRBV28 TGTGCCAGCGGTGGTACTAACTATGGCTACACCTTC CASGGTNYGYTF
NA NA TRBJ1-2 TRBV7-3 TGTGCCAGCAGCTTGACAGTCCCCAACTATGGCTACACCTTC CASSLTVPNYGYTF
NA NA TRBJ2-1 TRBV15 TGTGCCACCAGCAGAGATGTAGACAGCTACAATGAGCAGTTCTTC CATSRDVDSYNEQFF
NA NA TRBJ2-1 TRBV7-2 TGTGCCAGCAGCCGCCGAGGTGGCGCCTCCTACAATGAGCAGTTCTTC CASSRRGGASYNEQFF
NA TRBD1 TRBJ1-1 TRBV11-2 TGTGCCAGTTTGGGACAGGCAAACACTGAAGCTTTCTTT CASLGQANTEAFF
NA NA TRBJ2-2 TRBV28 TGTGCCAGCAGTTTTCGAAAGGGGGAGCTGTTTTTT CASSFRKGELFF
few NA TRBJ2-7 TRBV28 TGTGCCAGCAGTCCCCTAATAGCGGCCTCCTACGAGCAGTACTTC CASSPLIAASYEQYF
few NA TRBJ2-7 TRBV5-6 TGTGCCAGCAGCTTGTTGGGGGGGGACACACCCTACGAGCAGTACTTC CASSLLGGDTPYEQYF
NA NA TRBJ1-2 TRBV29-1 TGCAGCGCTCTCGGGGGGAACTATGGCTACACCTTC CSALGGNYGYTF
once TRBD2 TRBJ2-4 TRBV6-1 TGTGCCAGCAGTGAAGCGGCGGCTAGCGGGAGGGCGAGGGCCAAAAACATTCAGTACTTC CASSEAAASGRARAKNIQYF
NA NA TRBJ1-1 TRBV18 TGTGCCAGCTCACCGGGACGGACGACTGAAGCTTTCTTT CASSPGRTTEAFF
NA TRBD2 TRBJ2-5 TRBV7-2 TGTGCCAGCAGCCCCCGGACTAGCGGGTGGGAGACCCAGTACTTC CASSPRTSGWETQYF
few NA TRBJ2-1 TRBV5-6 TGTGCCAGCAGCTTAGGGACTCTCTACAATGAGCAGTTCTTC CASSLGTLYNEQFF
once NA TRBJ2-7 TRBV7-8 TGTGCCAGCAGTCCTAACAGGGAATCCTACGAGCAGTACTTC CASSPNRESYEQYF
NA TRBD2 TRBJ2-5 TRBV4-3 TGCGCCAGCAGCCTCCGACTAGCTTCCGAGACCCAGTACTTC CASSLRLASETQYF
few TRBD2 TRBJ2-6 TRBV29-1 TGCAGCGTTTCCCTAGCGGGCCGGAGCTCTGGGGCCAACGTCCTGACTTTC CSVSLAGRSSGANVLTF
NA NA TRBJ2-2 TRBV30 TGTGCCTGGAGTGTGGCGAACACCGGGGAGCTGTTTTTT CAWSVANTGELFF
many NA TRBJ2-1 TRBV11-3 TGTGCCAGCAGCTCCGGGCGGCGGGCCTACAATGAGCAGTTCTTC CASSSGRRAYNEQFF
NA NA TRBJ2-3 TRBV7-2 TGTGCCAGCAGCTTATTGTATACGCAGTATTTT CASSLLYTQYF
NA TRBD2 TRBJ2-1 TRBV5-1 TGCGCCAGCAGCTCTATCGCGGGAGGGGTGTTTGCTGAGCAGTTCTTC CASSSIAGGVFAEQFF
few NA TRBJ1-5 TRBV2 TGTGCCAGCAGTGCCCTAAGCAATCAGCCCCAGCATTTT CASSALSNQPQHF
NA TRBD2 TRBJ2-3 TRBV4-1 TGCGCCAGCAGCCATACCGGGACTAGCGGAACCACAGATACGCAGTATTTT CASSHTGTSGTTDTQYF
NA NA TRBJ1-5 TRBV13 TGTGCCAGCAAAACAGGTTTCTATAGCAATCAGCCCCAGCATTTT CASKTGFYSNQPQHF
once TRBD1 TRBJ1-1 TRBV4-1 TGCGCCAGCAGCCAGCCTGGGACAGCGAACACTGAAGCTTTCTTT CASSQPGTANTEAFF
NA NA TRBJ2-7 TRBV5-1 TGCGCCAGCAGCTTGTTAGTGTCTGGGTCAGAGCAGTACTTC CASSLLVSGSEQYF
NA NA TRBJ2-7 TRBV28 TGTGCCAGCAGACCCGGGACACTTTACGAGCAGTACTTC CASRPGTLYEQYF
NA NA TRBJ1-5 TRBV18 TGTGCCAGCTCACCACCGGAAACAGGGTCGGGTCAGCCCCAGCATTTT CASSPPETGSGQPQHF
NA NA TRBJ1-1 TRBV6-6 TGTGCCAGCACCTACAACACTGAAGCTTTCTTT CASTYNTEAFF
NA TRBD1 TRBJ1-1 TRBV5-1 TGCGCCAGCAGCTTGGACGGGACAGGGGCTGAAGCTTTCTTT CASSLDGTGAEAFF
NA NA TRBJ2-2 TRBV6-6 TGTGCCAGTCACAGGGAGACGGGCGGGGAGCTGTTTTTT CASHRETGGELFF
once NA TRBJ1-1 TRBV10-3 TGTGCCATCAGTGAAGAGACGGGCACTGAAGCTTTCTTT CAISEETGTEAFF
few NA TRBJ2-5 TRBV6-4 TGTGCCGGAAGGACTGTTCAAGAGACCCAGTACTTC CAGRTVQETQYF
NA NA TRBJ1-5 TRBV6-1 TGTGCCAGCTTCGGTGCCGGGGGAAGCAATCAGCCCCAGCATTTT CASFGAGGSNQPQHF
NA NA TRBJ1-4 TRBV13 TGTGCCAGCAGCCTCGACAGGCGGCCTGGAAAACTGTTTTTT CASSLDRRPGKLFF
NA NA TRBJ1-5 TRBV5-1 TGCGCCAGCAGCTTGGTGCGGCTTGAGTATCAGCCCCAGCATTTT CASSLVRLEYQPQHF
NA NA TRBJ1-2 TRBV6-5 TGTGCCAGCAGTGGAAGCCGTAACTATGGCTACACCTTC CASSGSRNYGYTF
NA NA TRBJ2-1 TRBV5-1 TGCGCCAGCAGCTTGGAGGCTAGAGGTAATGAGCAGTTCTTC CASSLEARGNEQFF
NA TRBD2 TRBJ2-3 TRBV27 TGTGCCAGCAGTCCCCGCCCTCCTAGCGGGAGCCCCAACACAGATACGCAGTATTTT CASSPRPPSGSPNTDTQYF
NA NA TRBJ2-3 TRBV6-1 TGTGCCAGCAGTGAAGGGTGGGGCTTCAGCACAGATACGCAGTATTTT CASSEGWGFSTDTQYF
few NA TRBJ2-3 TRBV4-1 TGCGCCAGCAGCCAAGCGAGGGGGCGGGAGCGGGGAGATACGCAGTATTTT CASSQARGRERGDTQYF
NA NA TRBJ1-2 TRBV7-2 TGTGCCAGCAGCTCCCGGGGGCCCCATGGCTACACCTTC CASSSRGPHGYTF
NA TRBD2 TRBJ2-3 TRBV6-1 TGTGCCAGCAGGACTAGCGGAGGCACAGATACGCAGTATTTT CASRTSGGTDTQYF